The text below deals with one T cell receptor beta chain. Its target is unknown. This sample is part of a study of T-cell memory formation after mild COVID-19. Study-level results: Cross-reactive memory apparently joined, as some responding clones appeared in pre-infection memory.

Constant-segment-primed 5'RACE gave TCR alpha and TCR beta cDNA libraries with sample barcodes and UMIs. TCRdb reprocessed the 5' RACE reads with MiXCR, giving one entry per CDR3 protein. The data contain under 450,000 distinct CDR3 sequences, 13% to 15% of them seen just once; the ten biggest clones take up 22%. From germline, CDR1 is SQVTM and CDR2 ANQGSEA. Trimming cost V 4 bases and J 4 bases, with 10 bases left between them. CDR3 length: 13 amino acids. Sequencing input: PBMCs or a T cell subset sorted from them (not recorded which). The rearrangement joins TRBV29-1 to TRBJ1-4; no definite D call. The clonotype originates from a man aged 18 to 30 who had mild COVID-19 (a few samples of this study predate the infection). Cell type and time point are not known. The CDR3 spells CSVVRIDNEKLFF. The CDR3 DNA reads as TGCAGCGTTGTACGGATTGATAATGAAAAACTGTTTTTT.